Each of the 3 T cell receptor beta chains below was sequenced from the same sample in a study of CD8+ T cells in alopecia areata. TCR sequencing used cDNA made by reverse transcription of extracted RNA. Method: immunoSEQ multiplex PCR; TCRdb's copy keeps in-frame clones and lacks some. The table records under 150,000 clones, roughly 50% of them present only once. The material sequenced was NKG2D-low CD8+ T cells sorted from blood. These receptors all stem from a human donor with alopecia areata.

The CDR3 reads CASSQRTGTGELFF. The CDR3 bases are TGCGCCAGCAGCCAGAGGACAGGGACCGGGGAGCTGTTTTTT. The chain is built from TRBV4-1 and TRBJ2-2, with TRBD1 matching over 8 bases. J lost 5 bases, V lost 3 bases, and 2 bases had no gene match. The CDR3 has 14 amino acids. Germline-derived CDR1 and CDR2 are MGHRA and YSYEKL.

This clone was counted a few times. The chain uses TRBV4-1 and TRBJ2-7; D is uncertain. The CDR3 consists of 15 residues. Germline V gives CDR1 MGHRA, CDR2 YSYEKL. With 2 bases removed from V and 0 bases from J, the gap between germline ends came to 11 bases. This CDR3 reads CASSQSPSSSYEQYF. The CDR3 DNA reads as TGCGCCAGCAGCCAATCACCCTCCAGCTCCTACGAGCAGTACTTC.

J is TRBJ2-7 and V is TRBV29-1; D tentatively reads TRBD1 or TRBD2 (7 bases each). V lost 2 bases and J lost 5, with 19 bases in between. The CDR3 sequence is 15 residues long. Per the germline V gene, CDR1 is SQVTM and CDR2 is ANQGSEA. The CDR3 DNA reads TGCAGCGTTGAAAGCTGGGAGGGGGCGATGAACGAGCAGTACTTC. It encodes CSVESWEGAMNEQYF.